This T cell receptor (beta chain) was captured in a study of blood T cells in healthy people across ages. A J-beta primer mix and a sample-barcoded 5' primer were used in a second PCR of about 7 to 11 cycles. Each CDR3 protein is one row after TCRdb ran MiXCR on the 5' RACE reads. The table has 1.4 million or so distinct CDR3 sequences, approximately 43% seen once. The germline V gene has CDR1 MNHNY and CDR2 SVGAGI (reference sequence). The CDR3 extends over 16 amino acids. V was clipped by 5 bases and J by 3 bases; unmatched bases: 10. The chain recombines TRBV6-6 with TRBJ2-4; 7 positions agree with TRBD1. The source material was blood. This sequence originates from a woman between 18 and 29 years old in good health. The CDR3 DNA is TGTGCCAGCAGTCCCCTGACAGGGTGGGGCAAAAACATTCAGTACTTC. Its translation: CASSPLTGWGKNIQYF.